Shown below are 28 T cell receptor beta chains from a single sample sequenced in a study of T-cell reconstitution after alpha-beta-depleted transplantation in children. Unique molecular identifiers were incorporated into the prepared TCRbeta library. TCRdb reanalysed the PCR reads using MiXCR and keeps one entry per CDR3 protein. The repertoire holds about 460,000 distinct CDR3 sequences, with about 11% as singletons. The sample here was PBMCs, taken before TCRalphabeta/CD19-depleted stem cell transplant. All receptors derive from a child aged 2 to 15 with inherited bone marrow failure, due to receive a stem cell transplant.

J is TRBJ2-3 and V is TRBV11-1; D may be TRBD2 (5 bases). V was clipped by 1 base and J by 2 bases, with 19 bases between them. Per germline, CDR1 SGHAT and CDR2 FQDESV (reference sequence). The CDR3 totals 18 residues. CDR3 DNA sequence: TGTGCCAGCAGCTTAGGGTGGGGAGTGGGTGTCATCACAGATACGCAGTATTTT. Its translation is CASSLGWGVGVITDTQYF.

This clonotype was found a few times. The genes are TRBV10-3 and TRBJ2-2; TRBD1 aligns across 11 bases. The germline CDR1 and CDR2 sequences are ENHRY and SYGVKD. Unmatched junction bases numbered 10, after V lost 6 bases and J lost 1 base. CDR3 length: 18 amino acids. CDR3 bases: TGTGCCATCAGGGCACCGGACGGGACAGGGGGGAACACCGGGGAGCTGTTTTTT. It translates to CAIRAPDGTGGNTGELFF.

The table lists this clonotype with many counts. This chain joins TRBV18 and TRBJ1-1; D might be TRBD1 (6 bases). Trimming cost V 3 bases and J 5 bases, with 16 bases left between them. The CDR3 loop spans 15 amino acids. Germline values: CDR1 KGHSH, CDR2 LQKENI. CDR3 in amino acids: CASSPSDSLETEAFF. The CDR3 DNA is TGTGCCAGCTCACCCTCGGACAGCCTGGAGACTGAAGCTTTCTTT.

This sequence joins TRBV27 and TRBJ2-3; D is tentatively TRBD1 or TRBD2 (5 bases each). CDR1 MNHEY and CDR2 SMNVEV come from the germline V gene (reference sequence). Between the trimmed V and J ends, which lost 7 bases and 2 bases, there was a span of 13 bases. The CDR3 contains 14 residues. CDR3 nucleotide sequence: TGTGCCAGCACCCCGGGACCAAACACAGATACGCAGTATTTT. Translation: CASTPGPNTDTQYF.

This clonotype was recorded a few times. The rearrangement links TRBV5-6 to TRBJ2-5; 8 nucleotides match TRBD2. The ends lost 3 bases at V and 5 bases at J; junction bases unmatched: 6. Germline V CDR1 and CDR2: SGHDT, YYEEEE. The CDR3 loop spans 14 amino acids. The DNA for the CDR3 is TGTGCCAGCAGCTGGAAAAGCGGGAGTGAGACCCAGTACTTC. As protein: CASSWKSGSETQYF. Combining the CDR3 with reference TRBV5-6 and TRBJ2-5 gives the whole variable domain DAGVTQSPTHLIKTRGQQVTLRCSPKSGHDTVSWYQQALGQGPQFIFQYYEEEERQRGNFPDRFSGHQFPNYSSELNVNALLLGDSALYLCASSWKSGSETQYFGPGTRLLVL.

This clonotype was detected ten times or more. This chain uses TRBV5-1 with TRBJ2-3; the D gene is possibly TRBD2 (6 bases). The germline V gene has CDR1 SGHRS and CDR2 YFSETQ. Trimming pared 0 bases from V and 3 bases from J, leaving 17 bases between. The CDR3 runs 17 residues. CDR3 bases: TGCGCCAGCAGCTTGGATCGCAGGGTACTAGCAACAGATACGCAGTATTTT. It codes for CASSLDRRVLATDTQYF.

The table lists this clonotype with many counts. This sequence joins TRBV5-1 and TRBJ1-4; maybe TRBD1 (6 bases). The germline V gene encodes CDR1 SGHRS and CDR2 YFSETQ. The CDR3 is made up of 16 amino acids. V gave up 0 bases and J gave up 6 bases, with 15 bases separating them. The DNA for the CDR3 is TGCGCCAGCAGCTTGGAGGGGGGGCTTGGCGATGAAAAACTGTTTTTT. Translation gives CASSLEGGLGDEKLFF.

The table lists this clonotype with many counts. This chain uses TRBV29-1 with TRBJ1-2, with D unclear. V was cut by 1 base and J by 4 bases, with 13 bases left in between. CDR3 size: 14 residues. CDR1 is SQVTM, CDR2 ANQGSEA, per germline. This CDR3 is CSVEGASRGYGYTF. For the CDR3, the DNA is TGCAGCGTTGAAGGGGCCAGCCGAGGCTATGGCTACACCTTC.

The J gene is TRBJ2-7, the V gene TRBV7-2; 8 bases align to TRBD1. Germline values: CDR1 SGHTA, CDR2 FQGNSA. With V trimmed by 0 bases and J by 2 bases, 9 bases remained unmatched. CDR3 size: 17 residues. CDR3 nucleotides: TGTGCCAGCAGCTTAGCGTTTTCCCGGACAGGGCCCTACGAGCAGTACTTC. Its translation: CASSLAFSRTGPYEQYF.

In its sample, this clonotype was seen many times. The gene calls are TRBV15 and TRBJ1-1; D gene unclear. The CDR3 runs to 12 residues. CDR1 is LNHNV and CDR2 is YYDKDF in the germline V gene (reference sequence). The ends were cut back, 3 bases at V and 0 bases at J, with 2 bases in the middle. This CDR3 is CATSRMNTEAFF. CDR3 coding DNA: TGTGCCACCAGCAGGATGAACACTGAAGCTTTCTTT.

CDR3 region: CASSPIYEAGNYNEQFF. CDR3 DNA: TGTGCCAGCAGCCCTATTTATGAGGCCGGGAACTACAATGAGCAGTTCTTC. The chain is built from TRBV4-2 and TRBJ2-1, with D possibly matching TRBD2 (5 bases). Germline CDR1 reads LGHNA; CDR2 reads YNFKEQ. This CDR3 is 17 amino acids long. The germline V and J ends were trimmed by 4 bases and 3 bases, with 19 bases remaining between them.

This chain joins TRBV4-1 and TRBJ1-6; 7 bases agree with TRBD1. This CDR3 comprises 15 residues. Germline V lookup: CDR1 MGHRA, CDR2 YSYEKL. Trimming at V came to 0 bases and at J to 7 bases, leaving 3 bases not matched to a gene. In DNA, the CDR3 is TGCGCCAGCAGCCAAGAAGCAGGGGGGAATTCACCCCTCCACTTT. Translating it yields CASSQEAGGNSPLHF.

This clonotype showed up just once. V is TRBV7-8 and J is TRBJ2-3; D is undetermined. This CDR3 comprises 13 residues. The germline CDR1 and CDR2 sequences are SGHVS and FQNEAQ. Trimming cost V 7 bases and J 3 bases, with 11 bases left between them. In DNA, the CDR3 is TGTGCCAGCATTCCCCGCGCAACAGATACGCAGTATTTT. Protein product: CASIPRATDTQYF.

The chain links TRBV20-1 to TRBJ1-1; D possibly corresponds to TRBD1 (5 bases). CDR3 length: 16 amino acids. Trimming shortened V by 3 bases and J by 1 base, and 18 bases separated the two germline ends. Looked up from germline, CDR1 is DFQATT and CDR2 is SNEGSKA (reference sequence). CDR3 protein: CSARPFPGPSNTEAFF. For the CDR3, the DNA is TGCAGTGCTAGGCCCTTTCCGGGACCCTCGAACACTGAAGCTTTCTTT.

There are many counts of this clonotype. The genes are TRBV29-1 and TRBJ2-7; D is unresolved. Germline assignment: CDR1 SQVTM and CDR2 ANQGSEA. The CDR3 is 12 residues long. Trimming stripped 4 bases from V and 3 bases from J, with 10 bases between. CDR3 residues: CSVGSPDYEQYF. The CDR3 nucleotides are TGCAGCGTTGGTAGCCCCGACTACGAGCAGTACTTC.

The table lists this clonotype with many counts. This chain connects TRBV29-1 to TRBJ1-1; 7 bases align to TRBD1. The germline V gene encodes CDR1 SQVTM and CDR2 ANQGSEA. V lost 1 base to trimming and J lost 5 bases; unmatched junction nucleotides: 1. The CDR3 has 12 amino acids. As DNA, the CDR3 is TGCAGCGTTGAAGCAGGGGGGACTGAAGCTTTCTTT. Amino acid sequence: CSVEAGGTEAFF.

This clonotype turned up a few times. This chain uses TRBV4-3 with TRBJ2-1; TRBD2 might be the D (6 bases). V was shortened by 1 base and J by 7 bases, with 14 bases between the two germline ends. The CDR3 is 15 residues long. Germline V gives CDR1 LGHNA, CDR2 YSLEER. The CDR3 DNA reads as TGCGCCAGCAGCCAAGTTGAGGGAGGAAGGAATGAGCAGTTCTTC. Its protein is CASSQVEGGRNEQFF.

This clonotype has a count of ten or more. The rearrangement links TRBV29-1 to TRBJ1-5; D is possibly TRBD1 (5 bases). This CDR3 region has 11 residues. Per the germline V gene, CDR1 is SQVTM and CDR2 is ANQGSEA. The ends were cut back, 4 bases at V and 11 bases at J, with 12 bases in the middle. In DNA, the CDR3 is TGCAGCGTTGTAAGTGGGGGGACCCAGCATTTT. Amino acid sequence: CSVVSGGTQHF.

This clonotype was found many times. The chain carries TRBV3-1 and TRBJ2-7; D gene unclear. The CDR3 contains 13 residues. Germline V gene sequence: CDR1 LGHDT, CDR2 YNNKEL (reference sequence). The ends were cut back, 0 bases at V and 2 bases at J, with 5 bases in the middle. CDR3 nucleotides: TGTGCCAGCAGCCAAGAAGTAACCTACGAGCAGTACTTC. Its protein product is CASSQEVTYEQYF.

This clonotype showed up just a few times. J is TRBJ2-1 and V is TRBV27, with D perhaps being TRBD1 or TRBD2 (6 bases each). Looked up from germline, CDR1 is MNHEY and CDR2 is SMNVEV (reference sequence). The V end was cut by 2 bases, the J end by 10 bases, with 15 bases between. CDR3 length: 14 amino acids. The CDR3 sequence is CASSLPGAPGEQFF. CDR3 nucleotides: TGTGCCAGCAGTTTACCGGGGGCGCCGGGGGAGCAGTTCTTC.

This clonotype was counted between two and nine times. The chain joins TRBV11-2 to TRBJ2-5; D call uncertain. The CDR3 loop spans 21 amino acids. V lost 2 bases, J lost 1 base, and 29 bases lay in between. In germline, CDR1 is SGHAT, CDR2 FQNNGV. CDR3 residues: CASSLPRLGRVLSPGQETQYF. The CDR3 coding sequence is TGTGCCAGCAGCTTACCCCGCTTGGGAAGGGTGTTGTCACCAGGCCAAGAGACCCAGTACTTC.

This clonotype was detected a few times. The rearrangement uses TRBV28 and TRBJ2-7; possibly TRBD2 for D (6 bases). V was cut by 10 bases and J by 5 bases, with 21 bases left in between. The germline V gene has CDR1 MDHEN and CDR2 SYDVKM. The CDR3 runs 14 residues. In DNA form, the CDR3 reads TGTGCCATCGGCGCCTGGGACTTGCGAAACGAGCAGTACTTC. This gives the protein CAIGAWDLRNEQYF.

This clonotype was seen a few times. The chain joins TRBV20-1 to TRBJ2-4; no firm D call. The CDR3 covers 12 residues. The V gene's germline CDR1 is DFQATT and CDR2 SNEGSKA (reference sequence). Trimming removed 2 bases at V and 3 bases at J, with 5 bases between. In DNA, the CDR3 is TGCAGTGCTAGACAGGACAAAAACATTCAGTACTTC. The encoded protein is CSARQDKNIQYF.

The table lists this clonotype with many counts. This rearrangement joins TRBV2 to TRBJ2-1; the D is unclear. The CDR3 is made up of 13 amino acids. V lost 1 base, J lost 9 bases, and 10 bases lay in between. CDR1 and CDR2 (germline): SNHLY, FYNNEI. This CDR3 reads CASSEGWIGEQFF. CDR3 coding DNA: TGTGCCAGCAGTGAAGGTTGGATCGGTGAGCAGTTCTTC.

This clonotype was recorded at least ten times. This rearrangement joins TRBV6-5 to TRBJ2-2; D is undetermined. The CDR3 extends over 16 amino acids. Looked up from germline, CDR1 is MNHEY and CDR2 is SVGAGI. V was clipped by 0 bases and J by 4 bases, with 12 bases between them. This chain's CDR3 is CASSYSESSPTGELFF. CDR3 nucleotides: TGTGCCAGCAGTTACTCGGAAAGTAGCCCCACCGGGGAGCTGTTTTTT.

On this clonotype: Possible read error: a much larger clone is one base away. The V and J genes are TRBV6-5 and TRBJ2-2; 9 nucleotides align to TRBD2. The CDR3 sequence is 15 residues long. Germline V gives CDR1 MNHEY, CDR2 SVGAGI. The DNA for the CDR3 is TGTGCCAGCAGTTACAGAGGGACGGCTAGCGGGGAGCTGATTTTT. Its translation: CASSYRGTASGELIF.

Ten or more counts support this clonotype. The gene calls are TRBV6-2 or TRBV6-3 and TRBJ2-7; the match to TRBD2 covers 15 bases. The CDR3 loop spans 18 amino acids. Looked up from germline, CDR1 is MNHEY and CDR2 is SVGEGT. With V trimmed by 0 bases and J by 0 bases, 3 bases remained unmatched. CDR3 nucleotide sequence: TGTGCCAGCAGTTACTCCGGACTAGCGGGAGGGAGCTCCTACGAGCAGTACTTC. This gives the protein CASSYSGLAGGSSYEQYF.

With respect to this clonotype: This clone may be a read error of a much larger clone one base away. CDR3 bases: TGTGCCTGGAGTGCACTCGACAGGAGAAATGAAAAACTGTTTTTT. Residues: CAWSALDRRNEKLFF. The chain uses TRBV30 and TRBJ1-4; a possible D gene is TRBD1 (6 bases). This CDR3 has 15 residues. V was trimmed by 1 base and J by 5 bases, leaving 14 bases between them. The germline CDR1 and CDR2 sequences are GTSNPN and SVGIG (reference sequence).